The 25 T cell receptor beta chains presented below share a single source sample, sequenced in a study of CD8+CD57+ T cells in acquired aplastic anemia. CDR3 and TCR beta VDJ profiling relied on a genomic DNA template. MiXCR, run by TCRdb on the reads, gives a single entry per CDR3 protein. Of over 200,000 distinct CDR3 sequences in the sample, roughly 57% were seen once. The sequenced material came from sorted CD4+, CD8+, or CD8+CD57+ T cells (not recorded which) from PBMCs. Receptor source: a human donor in good health.

The rearrangement links TRBV24-1 to TRBJ2-5; D perhaps matches TRBD1 (6 bases). Trimming removed 4 bases at V and 7 bases at J, with 12 bases between. The CDR3 sequence is 13 residues long. Per the germline V gene, CDR1 is KGHDR and CDR2 is SFDVKD. In DNA, the CDR3 is TGTGCCACCAGTGACCCAGGGGTTTCGACCCAGTACTTC. Translation: CATSDPGVSTQYF.

The rearrangement links TRBV10-3 to TRBJ2-5; TRBD1 matches 10 bases. Trimming at V came to 5 bases and at J to 7 bases, leaving 10 bases not matched to a gene. Germline CDR1 ENHRY, CDR2 SYGVKD. The CDR3 spans 15 residues. The CDR3 loop reads CAISRGDRGPGTQYF. In DNA form, the CDR3 reads TGTGCCATCAGTAGGGGGGACAGGGGACCAGGGACCCAGTACTTC.

The table lists this clonotype with many counts. The gene calls are TRBV9 and TRBJ2-3; 11 positions match TRBD2. The CDR3 sequence is 16 residues long. The V and J ends lost 0 bases and 2 bases, in that order; junction bases with no gene match: 2. Germline lookup yields CDR1 SGDLS and CDR2 YYNGEE. The CDR3 reads CASSVGLAGTTDTQYF. CDR3 nucleotides: TGTGCCAGCAGCGTAGGACTAGCGGGGACCACAGATACGCAGTATTTT.

A few counts support this clonotype. CDR3 in DNA: TGTGCCAGCAGTGAAGCGTATAACCGGGTTAACGAGCAGTACTTC. Amino acid sequence: CASSEAYNRVNEQYF. V gene TRBV14 combines with J gene TRBJ2-7; D unresolved. The CDR3 contains 15 residues. V lost 6 bases and J lost 5, with 20 bases in between. Per germline, CDR1 SGHDN and CDR2 FVKESK. Full variable domain (outside the CDR3, taken from reference TRBV14 and TRBJ2-7): EAGVTQFPSHSVIEKGQTVTLRCDPISGHDNLYWYRRVMGKEIKFLLHFVKESKQDESGMPNNRFLAERTGGTYSTLKVQPAELEDSGVYFCASSEAYNRVNEQYFGPGTRLTVT.

The chain combines TRBV20-1 with TRBJ2-1; TRBD2 aligns across 9 bases. The CDR3 is 12 amino acids. V dropped 5 bases and J dropped 7; count of bases not matched to a gene: 3. CDR1 is DFQATT, CDR2 SNEGSKA, per germline (reference sequence). In DNA, the CDR3 is TGCAGTGCTCGGACTAGCGCGAATGAGCAGTTCTTC. Its protein product is CSARTSANEQFF.

The chain recombines TRBV20-1 with TRBJ2-7, with D maybe TRBD1 (5 bases). The germline V and J ends were trimmed by 5 bases and 4 bases, with 15 bases remaining between them. The CDR3 is made up of 13 amino acids. Germline lookup yields CDR1 DFQATT and CDR2 SNEGSKA (reference sequence). The CDR3 region has the DNA TGCAGTGCTGGCTATGGGGCACGGTACGAGCAGTACTTC. As protein: CSAGYGARYEQYF.

This clonotype was found many times. This chain connects TRBV6-2 or TRBV6-3 to TRBJ2-1, with 11 bases fitting TRBD2. CDR1 and CDR2 (germline): MNHEY, SVGEGT. The CDR3 spans 14 residues. The V gene end was trimmed by 6 bases and the J gene end by 3 bases; junction bases not matched to a gene: 1. CDR3 protein: CASSGTSGYNEQFF. CDR3 nucleotides: TGTGCCAGCAGCGGGACTAGCGGCTACAATGAGCAGTTCTTC.

This clonotype occurred once. The chain recombines TRBV19 with TRBJ2-1, with 11 bases that match TRBD2. This CDR3 is built from 16 residues. V gave up 6 bases and J gave up 5 bases; unmatched junction bases: 9. The V gene's germline CDR1 is LNHDA and CDR2 SQIVND (reference sequence). The CDR3 region has the DNA TGTGCCAGTAGCCCTTGGGCTAGCGGGGGGAACAATGAGCAGTTCTTC. Amino acid sequence: CASSPWASGGNNEQFF.

This clonotype was observed at least ten times. V is TRBV20-1 and J is TRBJ1-1; D remains unclear. The CDR3 covers 12 residues. V was cut by 4 bases and J by 3 bases, with 9 bases left in between. Per germline, CDR1 DFQATT and CDR2 SNEGSKA (reference sequence). CDR3 in DNA: TGCAGTGCTAAACAGTCGGACACTGAAGCTTTCTTT. Translated, it gives CSAKQSDTEAFF.

This chain joins TRBV20-1 and TRBJ2-1; TRBD2 matches 7 bases. V gave up 3 bases and J gave up 4 bases; unmatched junction bases: 6. The V gene's germline CDR1 is DFQATT and CDR2 SNEGSKA (reference sequence). CDR3 length: 14 residues. The DNA for the CDR3 is TGCAGTGCTAGCCCGGGGGGACCTTACAATGAGCAGTTCTTC. This gives the protein CSASPGGPYNEQFF.

This clonotype appeared once. A clone one base away is much larger, so this may be a read error. The chain has TRBV6-5 and TRBJ2-1; no clear D. The CDR3 runs to 16 residues. Germline V gene sequence: CDR1 MNHEY, CDR2 SVGAGI. The CDR3 protein is CTSSTRDSIWNSEQFF. CDR3 DNA: TGTACCAGCAGTACCCGCGACTCGATTTGGAACAGTGAGCAGTTCTTC.

This clonotype has only one observation. The chain employs TRBV20-1 and TRBJ2-1; D is uncertain. This CDR3 region has 12 residues. V was clipped by 3 bases and J by 8 bases, with 11 bases between them. Germline V lookup: CDR1 DFQATT, CDR2 SNEGSKA (reference sequence). The CDR3 sequence is CSASVSEDEQFF. The DNA of the CDR3 is TGCAGTGCTAGCGTCTCTGAAGATGAGCAGTTCTTC.

The chain links TRBV20-1 to TRBJ2-7; D might be TRBD1 (5 bases). V lost 6 bases and J 7 bases, leaving 19 bases between the germline ends. Per the germline V gene, CDR1 is DFQATT and CDR2 is SNEGSKA (reference sequence). This CDR3 has 13 residues. Here the CDR3 DNA reads TGCAGTGCCAGAATGCCAGGGTTTGGGGAGCAGTACTTC. Amino acids: CSARMPGFGEQYF.

In this sample, this clonotype turned up a few times. The chain is built from TRBV25-1 and TRBJ2-7; 11 nucleotides agree with TRBD1. CDR3 length: 16 amino acids. The ends lost 7 bases at V and 7 bases at J; junction bases unmatched: 15. Germline CDR1 reads MGHDK; CDR2 reads SYGVNS. This CDR3 reads CASIRGEGQGVGEQYF. As DNA, the CDR3 is TGTGCCAGCATTCGAGGGGAGGGACAGGGGGTGGGAGAGCAGTACTTC.

Comment on this clonotype: An end of the junction differs from the germline gene, which may be a read error. The chain uses TRBV25-1 and TRBJ2-5; a possible D gene is TRBD1 (6 bases). The CDR3 contains 16 residues. The V gene's germline CDR1 is MGHDK and CDR2 SYGVNS. The CDR3 region is CASSGQEAGDRETQYF. The CDR3 DNA is TGTGCCAGCAGTGGCCAGGAGGCAGGGGATAGGGAGACTCAGTACTTC. Drawing the rest from reference TRBV25-1 and TRBJ2-5, the complete variable domain is EADIYQTPRYLVIGTGKKITLECSQTMGHDKMYWYQQDPGMELHLIHYSYGVNSTEKGDLSSESTVSRIRTEHFPLTLESARPSHTSQYLCASSGQEAGDRETQYFGPGTRLLVL.

The CDR3 bases are TGTGCCAGCAGCTTAGCGCGGTTGCCAAACCTCTCAGGGAACACTGAAGCTTTCTTT. Its translation: CASSLARLPNLSGNTEAFF. This chain uses TRBV7-9 with TRBJ1-1, with D unclear. V shed 0 bases and J shed 1 base, with 21 bases lying between them. Germline V gene sequence: CDR1 SEHNR, CDR2 FQNEAQ (reference sequence). The CDR3 length is 19 residues.

In regard to this clonotype: A much larger clone lies a single base off, so this may be a read error. The chain couples TRBV6-2 or TRBV6-3 to TRBJ2-7, with 9 bases lining up with TRBD1. The V gene's germline CDR1 is MNHEY and CDR2 SVGEGT. The CDR3 sequence is 13 residues long. The CDR3 DNA sequence: TGTGCCAGCAGTGGGACAGGGAATTACGAGCATTACTTC. It is translated as CASSGTGNYEHYF.

This clonotype showed up just a few times. V usage is TRBV3-1 and J usage is TRBJ2-7; 11 bases agree with TRBD1. Germline assignment: CDR1 LGHDT and CDR2 YNNKEL (reference sequence). The CDR3 contains 15 residues. The junction had 4 bases not matched to a gene; V was cut back by 3 bases and J by 3 bases. The CDR3 DNA is TGTGCCAGCAGCCAGGACAGGGGGCTCCTCTACGAGCAGTACTTC. Translation: CASSQDRGLLYEQYF.

On this clonotype itself: A much bigger clone sits one base away, suggesting this may be a read error. Likely a read error: the CDR3 ends without its conserved phenylalanine or tryptophan. As DNA, the CDR3 is TGTGCCAGCAGTGAATCGTGGGGCAGTAACACCATATATGTT. This encodes CASSESWGSNTIYV. V and J are TRBV6-6 and TRBJ1-3, with a possible D match to TRBD1 (5 bases). CDR1 and CDR2 from the germline V gene are MNHNY and SVGAGI (reference sequence). The V end lost 5 bases, the J end lost 7 bases, and 15 bases lay between the germline ends. This CDR3 comprises 14 residues.

This clonotype was counted many times. This rearrangement joins TRBV7-3 to TRBJ2-1, with 9 nucleotides matching TRBD2. V shed 3 bases, J shed 4 bases, and the junction held 19 bases outside the gene matches. The CDR3 contains 20 residues. Germline CDR1 SGHTA, CDR2 FQGTGA. CDR3 sequence reads: CASSFHGQASGVINYNEQFF. The CDR3 DNA reads TGTGCCAGCAGCTTTCACGGACAGGCTAGCGGGGTTATTAATTACAATGAGCAGTTCTTC.

This clonotype was found many times. The chain uses TRBV13 and TRBJ1-6; no firm D call. CDR1 is PRHDT and CDR2 is FYEKMQ in the germline V gene (reference sequence). Trimming took off 3 bases at V and 0 bases at J, with 9 bases between the two ends. The CDR3 has 16 residues. CDR3 bases: TGTGCCAGCAGCTTTAGTTCGAGCTCCTATAATTCACCCCTCCACTTT. Translated: CASSFSSSSYNSPLHF.

CDR3 in amino acids: CASTPLEGRNTEAFF. In DNA, the CDR3 is TGTGCCAGCACCCCTTTGGAGGGAAGGAACACTGAAGCTTTCTTT. The V and J genes are TRBV2 and TRBJ1-1; D uncertain. In germline, CDR1 is SNHLY, CDR2 FYNNEI. The CDR3 contains 15 residues. Between the trimmed V and J ends, which lost 7 bases and 1 base, there was a span of 16 bases.

The chain carries TRBV7-9 and TRBJ2-3, with D maybe TRBD2 (6 bases). The length of the CDR3 is 18 residues. Germline loops: CDR1 SEHNR, CDR2 FQNEAQ (reference sequence). Trimming took off 5 bases at V and 0 bases at J, with 21 bases between the two ends. The chain's CDR3 is CASSQQAGAGISTDTQYF. Written as DNA, the CDR3 is TGTGCCAGCAGCCAACAGGCGGGTGCGGGAATCAGCACAGATACGCAGTATTTT.

This clonotype was found many times. V gene TRBV7-8 combines with J gene TRBJ1-2; TRBD1 aligns across 8 bases. CDR3 length: 19 residues. The J segment lost 3 bases and the V segment lost 1 base, leaving 16 bases of the junction unmatched. The germline V gene has CDR1 SGHVS and CDR2 FQNEAQ. The CDR3 region is CASSLGSSPTGQGHYGYTF. As DNA, the CDR3 is TGTGCCAGCAGCTTAGGCTCATCTCCTACTGGACAGGGCCACTATGGCTACACCTTC.

The rearrangement uses TRBV10-2 and TRBJ2-1; 11 bases agree with TRBD2. CDR1 WSHSY and CDR2 SAAADI come from the germline V gene. This CDR3 has 14 amino acids. After removal of 7 bases from V and 13 bases from J, the junction contained 12 bases not matched to a gene. CDR3 nucleotides: TGCGCCAGCAAAGTAGCGGGGGGGTCGTTCGAACAGTTCTTC. Residues: CASKVAGGSFEQFF.